This TCR beta chain was captured by sequencing in a study of blood T cell repertoires in COVID-19. Trimming left V 0 bases short and J 2 bases short, with 8 bases between. Per the germline V gene, CDR1 is KGHSH and CDR2 is LQKENI. This CDR3 is built from 15 residues. The method was immunoSEQ multiplex PCR; TCRdb's version includes in-frame clones alone and lacks a portion of them. Of 45,000 to 70,000 clones listed, about 89% are singletons. The clonotype was recovered from a woman aged 55 to 70 with active or convalescent COVID-19. Source material: peripheral blood. The chain joins TRBV18 to TRBJ2-4; tentative D call: TRBD1 (6 bases). CDR3 coding DNA: TGTGCCAGCTCACCACCGCAGGGGACCAAAAACATTCAGTACTTC. This codes for CASSPPQGTKNIQYF.